Sequencing of this T cell receptor beta chain was carried out in a study of PD-L1 blockade in urothelial cancer. Losses at the gene ends were 6 bases for V and 5 bases for J; bases not matched to a gene: 5. Germline loops: CDR1 MNHEY, CDR2 SMNVEV (reference sequence). The CDR3 has 13 residues. Some clones are missing from TCRdb's copy, which holds only in-frame ones; the method was immunoSEQ multiplex PCR. Among fewer than 40,000 clones listed, more than 75% were seen once. This material consisted of PBMCs, taken around atezolizumab (anti-PD-L1) treatment. The sequence came from a man aged 50 or older with urothelial cancer. The gene calls are TRBV27 and TRBJ2-7; the match to TRBD1 covers 9 bases. DNA of the CDR3: TGTGCCAGCAGCACAGGGGGCGCGGACGAGCAGTACTTC. Translation gives CASSTGGADEQYF.